Listed here are 14 T cell receptor beta chains from one sample, sequenced in a study of blood T cells in healthy people across ages. Primers used in a second PCR of about 6 to 12 cycles were a sample-barcoded 5' primer and a J-beta primer mix. TCRdb re-derived calls from the 5' RACE reads in MiXCR, one entry per CDR3 protein. Seen here are fewer than 1,000,000 distinct CDR3 sequences, 40% to 50% observed once, and the top ten hold 15% to 25%. The sample was blood. These TCRs come from a man between 60 and 75 years old in good health.

This rearrangement joins TRBV5-1 to TRBJ2-5; D uncertain. V shed 4 bases and J shed 7 bases, with 8 bases lying between them. Germline-derived CDR1 and CDR2 are SGHRS and YFSETQ. This CDR3 is 11 amino acids long. The CDR3 loop reads CASSTEATQYF. The CDR3 DNA reads as TGCGCCAGCAGCACGGAAGCGACCCAGTACTTC.

This clonotype was counted only a few times. The chain is built from TRBV6-2 or TRBV6-3 and TRBJ2-7; 10 nucleotides match TRBD1. Trimming at V came to 2 bases and at J to 4 bases, leaving 8 bases not matched to a gene. The CDR3 is made up of 16 amino acids. The germline CDR1 and CDR2 sequences are MNHEY and SVGEGT. The CDR3 loop reads CASSYPTGGLVYEQYF. For the CDR3, the DNA is TGTGCCAGCAGTTACCCGACAGGGGGCTTGGTATACGAGCAGTACTTC.

This chain connects TRBV5-6 to TRBJ1-2; D is possibly TRBD1 (6 bases). Deletions cut 2 bases from V and 6 bases from J, with 20 bases between. Germline V gene data show CDR1 as SGHDT and CDR2 as YYEEEE. The CDR3 covers 16 residues. CDR3 coding DNA: TGTGCCAGCAGCTTTTTGGACGCAACAGGGTCTCATGGCTACACCTTC. It specifies CASSFLDATGSHGYTF.

This chain connects TRBV3-1 to TRBJ2-5; 7 bases are shared with TRBD2. Germline lookup yields CDR1 LGHDT and CDR2 YNNKEL (reference sequence). The CDR3 runs to 16 residues. The V segment lost 0 bases and the J segment 0 bases; nucleotides outside the gene matches: 4. Here the CDR3 DNA reads TGTGCCAGCAGCCAAGATCCAGCGGGGTACCAAGAGACCCAGTACTTC. Its protein product is CASSQDPAGYQETQYF.

CDR3 amino acids: CSASPRVDPSETQFF. The CDR3, as DNA: TGCAGTGCTAGTCCCCGGGTGGACCCCTCGGAGACCCAGTTCTTC. The chain links TRBV20-1 to TRBJ2-1; D ambiguous. Germline assignment: CDR1 DFQATT and CDR2 SNEGSKA (reference sequence). There are 15 residues in the CDR3. Trimming left V 3 bases short and J 13 bases short, with 25 bases between.

Comments on this clonotype: Germline is not matched at one junction end, which may reflect a read error. The chain uses TRBV7-8 and TRBJ2-3; D may be TRBD1 (5 bases). In germline, CDR1 is SGHVS, CDR2 FQNEAQ. This CDR3 contains 17 residues. The CDR3, as DNA: TGCGCCAGCAGCTTAGTAGCACGTCACCCAAGCACAGGTACGCAGTATTTT. Protein product: CASSLVARHPSTGTQYF.

The rearrangement links TRBV7-2 to TRBJ2-7; 10 bases line up with TRBD2. Germline V gene data show CDR1 as SGHTA and CDR2 as FQGNSA. J was trimmed by 3 bases and V by 5 bases; bases with no gene match: 7. This CDR3 has 15 residues. CDR3: CASSQGLATNYEQYF. The CDR3 nucleotides are TGTGCCAGCAGCCAGGGACTAGCGACAAACTACGAGCAGTACTTC. The full variable domain, with the rest looked up from reference TRBV7-2 and TRBJ2-7, is GAGVSQSPSNKVTEKGKDVELRCDPISGHTALYWYRQSLGQGLEFLIYFQGNSAPDKSGLPSDRFSAERTGGSVSTLTIQRTQQEDSAVYLCASSQGLATNYEQYFGPGTRLTVT.

The chain is built from TRBV5-1 and TRBJ2-7; TRBD2 aligns across 7 bases. Germline CDR1 reads SGHRS; CDR2 reads YFSETQ. The CDR3 covers 15 residues. The V gene end was trimmed by 2 bases and the J gene end by 2 bases; junction bases not matched to a gene: 7. CDR3 in amino acids: CASSLDGTKTYEQYF. In DNA, the CDR3 is TGCGCCAGCAGCTTAGACGGGACTAAGACCTACGAGCAGTACTTC. The full variable domain, in which reference TRBV5-1 and TRBJ2-7 provide the parts outside the CDR3, is KAGVTQTPRYLIKTRGQQVTLSCSPISGHRSVSWYQQTPGQGLQFLFEYFSETQRNKGNFPGRFSGRQFSNSRSEMNVSTLELGDSALYLCASSLDGTKTYEQYFGPGTRLTVT.

The sample holds many counts of this clonotype. The chain uses TRBV28 and TRBJ2-5, with D possibly called TRBD1 or TRBD2 (5 bases each). V lost 3 bases, J lost 1 base, and 12 bases lay in between. Germline V lookup: CDR1 MDHEN, CDR2 SYDVKM. This CDR3 has 15 amino acids. CDR3 DNA: TGTGCCAGCAGTTTCGGGACCGCGACCCAAGAGACCCAGTACTTC. Translation: CASSFGTATQETQYF.

This clonotype was counted between two and nine times. The rearrangement links TRBV5-1 to TRBJ1-1; a weak D match, TRBD1 (6 bases). Trimming left V 4 bases short and J 3 bases short, with 19 bases between. Germline CDR1 SGHRS, CDR2 YFSETQ. The CDR3 has 16 amino acids. The CDR3 coding sequence is TGCGCCAGCAGCCCGGTAGGAGGGGGAGAGGACACTGAAGCTTTCTTT. Translation gives CASSPVGGGEDTEAFF.

This chain uses TRBV20-1 with TRBJ2-1; D possibly corresponds to TRBD1 (6 bases). V shed 6 bases and J shed 4 bases, with 16 bases lying between them. CDR1 and CDR2 from the germline V gene are DFQATT and SNEGSKA (reference sequence). The CDR3 sequence is 14 residues long. CDR3 nucleotide sequence: TGCAGTGCGCAGAGGGGGACATCTTACAATGAGCAGTTCTTC. It encodes CSAQRGTSYNEQFF.

This clonotype was detected many times. This chain uses TRBV29-1 with TRBJ2-6; D unclear. The V end lost 4 bases, the J end lost 0 bases, and 13 bases lay between the germline ends. The CDR3 has 16 amino acids. Looked up from germline, CDR1 is SQVTM and CDR2 is ANQGSEA. The CDR3 sequence is CSVGAVAPSGANVLTF. The CDR3 bases are TGCAGCGTTGGGGCGGTAGCACCCTCTGGGGCCAACGTCCTGACTTTC.

The rearrangement links TRBV20-1 to TRBJ1-6; no definite D call. Between the trimmed V and J ends, which lost 5 bases and 3 bases, there was a span of 8 bases. CDR1 is DFQATT, CDR2 SNEGSKA, per germline (reference sequence). The CDR3 is 13 amino acids. The CDR3 here is CSARKDYNSPLHF. CDR3 nucleotide sequence: TGCAGTGCTCGAAAGGACTATAATTCACCCCTCCACTTT.

The chain recombines TRBV20-1 with TRBJ2-1, with D possibly being TRBD2 (7 bases). V lost 6 bases and J lost 8, with 17 bases in between. The length of the CDR3 is 13 residues. Germline CDR1 DFQATT, CDR2 SNEGSKA (reference sequence). CDR3: CSAPGPGGHEQFF. The CDR3 DNA reads TGCAGTGCCCCGGGACCCGGGGGGCATGAGCAGTTCTTC.